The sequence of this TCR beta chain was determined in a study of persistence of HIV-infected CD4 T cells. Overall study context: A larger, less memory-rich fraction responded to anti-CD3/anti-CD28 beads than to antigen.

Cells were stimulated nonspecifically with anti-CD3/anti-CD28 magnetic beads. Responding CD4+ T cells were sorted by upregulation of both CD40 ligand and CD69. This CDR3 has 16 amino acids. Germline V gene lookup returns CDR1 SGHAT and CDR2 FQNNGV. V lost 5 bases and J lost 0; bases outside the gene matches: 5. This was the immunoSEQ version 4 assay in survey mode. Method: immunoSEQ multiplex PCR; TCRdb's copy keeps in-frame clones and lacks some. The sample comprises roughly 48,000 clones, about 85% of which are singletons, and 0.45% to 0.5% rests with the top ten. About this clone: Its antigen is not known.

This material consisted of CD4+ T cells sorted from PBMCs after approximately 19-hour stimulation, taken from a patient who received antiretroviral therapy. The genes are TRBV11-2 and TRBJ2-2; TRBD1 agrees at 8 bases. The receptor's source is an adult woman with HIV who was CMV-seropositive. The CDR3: CASSPGGQANTGELFF. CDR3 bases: TGTGCCAGCAGCCCTGGGGGACAGGCGAACACCGGGGAGCTGTTTTTT.